The 8 T cell receptor beta chains listed next were all sequenced from one sample in a study of vaccination and CD4 T cells after COVID-19. Their cognate antigens are unknown. Treatment here: approximately 9-day PBMC culture with coronavirus spike peptide pools or control peptides (ViraFEST assay). Researchers used the Oncomine TCR Beta short-read assay to sequence DNA from cultured CD4+ T cells. MiXCR, applied by TCRdb to the PCR reads, yields one record per CDR3 protein. The sample holds about 14,000 distinct CDR3 sequences, about 54% seen once. Sequencing was performed on CD4+ T cells from blood, cultured in vitro, taken before SARS-CoV-2 vaccination. The source of these receptors is a human donor who had recovered from COVID-19.

This clonotype was counted between two and nine times. The V gene is TRBV20-1, the J gene TRBJ2-5, with unresolved D. Germline CDR1 reads DFQATT; CDR2 reads SNEGSKA (reference sequence). The CDR3 has 12 residues. V lost 4 bases and J 3 bases, leaving 9 bases between the germline ends. The CDR3 is CSAMYVKETQYF. CDR3 DNA sequence: TGCAGTGCTATGTACGTAAAAGAGACCCAGTACTTC.

The CDR3 DNA follows: TGTGCCAGTAGTTCTCAGGGGGGGAATCAGCCCCAGCATTTT. It translates to CASSSQGGNQPQHF. V and J are TRBV19 and TRBJ1-5, with 7 bases aligning to TRBD1. This CDR3 is 14 amino acids long. J gave up 4 bases and V 5 bases, and 5 bases lay outside the gene matches. CDR1 LNHDA and CDR2 SQIVND come from the germline V gene (reference sequence).

The chain couples TRBV6-1 to TRBJ1-3, with 9 bases that match TRBD1. Trimming cost V 6 bases and J 2 bases; bases outside gene matches: 5. The CDR3 extends over 15 amino acids. Germline CDR1 reads MNHNS; CDR2 reads SASEGT. The CDR3 DNA follows: TGTGCCAGCAGGGAGGGACAGGGCCCTGGAAACACCATATATTTT. Its translation: CASREGQGPGNTIYF.

The J gene is TRBJ2-5, the V gene TRBV7-8; 10 bases fit TRBD2. Germline V gene data show CDR1 as SGHVS and CDR2 as FQNEAQ. Trimming took 8 bases from V and 4 from J; bases not matched to a gene: 13. The CDR3 consists of 16 residues. CDR3 loop: CASAIAGGRSGETQYF. CDR3 bases: TGTGCCAGCGCGATAGCGGGAGGAAGATCCGGAGAGACCCAGTACTTC.

The chain links TRBV9 to TRBJ1-1, with 7 bases identical to TRBD1. Germline V lookup: CDR1 SGDLS, CDR2 YYNGEE. V trimming: 4 bases; J trimming: 1 base; junction bases outside the gene matches: 4. The CDR3 runs to 14 residues. This CDR3 reads CASSIGTANTEAFF. CDR3 coding DNA: TGTGCCAGCAGCATAGGGACAGCGAACACTGAAGCTTTCTTT. Looking up the rest from reference TRBV9 and TRBJ1-1 gives the full variable domain: DSGVTQTPKHLITATGQRVTLRCSPRSGDLSVYWYQQSLDQGLQFLIQYYNGEERAKGNILERFSAQQFPDLHSELNLSSLELGDSALYFCASSIGTANTEAFFGQGTRLTVV.

This clonotype has a single count. The chain recombines TRBV28 with TRBJ2-2; D perhaps matches TRBD2 (6 bases). The V end was cut by 5 bases, the J end by 5 bases, with 12 bases between. Germline loops: CDR1 MDHEN, CDR2 SYDVKM. The CDR3 runs 14 residues. CDR3 DNA: TGTGCCAGCAGTAAAATAGGGAGGACCGGGGAGCTGTTTTTT. As protein: CASSKIGRTGELFF. Together with reference TRBV28 and TRBJ2-2, the CDR3 gives the full variable domain: DVKVTQSSRYLVKRTGEKVFLECVQDMDHENMFWYRQDPGLGLRLIYFSYDVKMKEKGDIPEGYSVSREKKERFSLILESASTNQTSMYLCASSKIGRTGELFFGEGSRLTVL.

The gene calls are TRBV7-8 and TRBJ1-5, with 7 bases identical to TRBD1. The ends lost 5 bases at V and 9 bases at J; junction bases unmatched: 10. This CDR3 is built from 14 residues. The germline CDR1 and CDR2 sequences are SGHVS and FQNEAQ. CDR3 sequence (DNA): TGTGCCAGCAGCAGGGACAGCGGCTTTGGGCCCCAGCATTTT. Protein product: CASSRDSGFGPQHF.

The rearrangement links TRBV6-1 to TRBJ1-2, with a weak D call TRBD1 (6 bases). The germline gives CDR1 MNHNS, CDR2 SASEGT. The CDR3 sequence is 16 residues long. Deletions cut 3 bases from V and 8 bases from J, with 22 bases between. The CDR3, as DNA: TGTGCCAGCAGTGAGAGGGGGAACAGTCGGGGGCGCGGCTACACCTTC. Protein sequence: CASSERGNSRGRGYTF.